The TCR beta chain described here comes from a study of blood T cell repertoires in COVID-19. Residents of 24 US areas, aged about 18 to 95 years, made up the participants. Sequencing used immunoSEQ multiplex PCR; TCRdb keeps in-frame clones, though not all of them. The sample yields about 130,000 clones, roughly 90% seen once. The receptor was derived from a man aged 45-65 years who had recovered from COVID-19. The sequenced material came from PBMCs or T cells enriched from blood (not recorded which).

CDR3 protein: CASRYTVGQPQHF. DNA of the CDR3: TGTGCCAGCAGGTACACAGTGGGTCAGCCCCAGCATTTT. The chain carries TRBV2 and TRBJ1-5; D unresolved. Germline CDR1 is SNHLY and CDR2 is FYNNEI. V lost 6 bases and J lost 6, with 12 bases in between. The CDR3 is made up of 13 amino acids.